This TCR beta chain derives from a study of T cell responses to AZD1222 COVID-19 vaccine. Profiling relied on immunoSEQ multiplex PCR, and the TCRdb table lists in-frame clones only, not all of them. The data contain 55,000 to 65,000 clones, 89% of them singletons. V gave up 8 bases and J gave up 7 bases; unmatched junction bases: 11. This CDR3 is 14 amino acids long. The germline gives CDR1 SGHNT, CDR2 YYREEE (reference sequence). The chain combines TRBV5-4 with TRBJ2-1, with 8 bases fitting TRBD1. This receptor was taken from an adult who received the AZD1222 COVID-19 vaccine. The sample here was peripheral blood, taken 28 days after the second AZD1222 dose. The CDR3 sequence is CASGQGAAVNEQFF. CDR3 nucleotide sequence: TGTGCCAGTGGACAGGGAGCTGCCGTTAATGAGCAGTTCTTC.